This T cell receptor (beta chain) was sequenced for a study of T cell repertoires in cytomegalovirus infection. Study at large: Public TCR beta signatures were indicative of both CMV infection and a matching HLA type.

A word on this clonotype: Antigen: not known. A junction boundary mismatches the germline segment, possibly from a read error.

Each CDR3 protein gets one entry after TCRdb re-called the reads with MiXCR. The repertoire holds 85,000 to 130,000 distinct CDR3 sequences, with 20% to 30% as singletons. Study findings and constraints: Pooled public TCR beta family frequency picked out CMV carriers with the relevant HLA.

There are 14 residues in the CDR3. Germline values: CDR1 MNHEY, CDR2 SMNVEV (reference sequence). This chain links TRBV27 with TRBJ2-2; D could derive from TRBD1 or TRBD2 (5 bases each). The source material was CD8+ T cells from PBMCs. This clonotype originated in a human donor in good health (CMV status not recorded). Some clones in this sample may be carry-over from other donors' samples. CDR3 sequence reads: CASSGDGLTGEPFF. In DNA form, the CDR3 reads TGTGCCAGCAGTGGGGACGGACTCACCGGGGAGCCGTTTTTT.